What follows is one T cell receptor (beta chain) and its context. Primers for the PCR totalled 60 Vbeta and 13 Jbeta. Generated by immunoSEQ multiplex PCR, the TCRdb table keeps only in-frame clones and is missing some. This sample has around 140,000 clones, with 80% found just once. This specimen belongs to a study of cytomegalovirus exposure and HLA in healthy donors. This CDR3 has 14 residues. Germline CDR1 SGHNT, CDR2 YYREEE (reference sequence). The chain joins TRBV5-4 to TRBJ2-5, with TRBD2 identical over 7 bases. The J call is in doubt because the DNA end fits TRBJ2-7 better. The sequence was obtained from a man aged 50 or older in good health and CMV-seronegative. Source material: PBMCs. The CDR3 reads CASSTGGNSYEQYF. CDR3 DNA sequence: TGTGCCAGCAGCACCGGGGGGAACTCCTACGAGCAGTACTTC.